These T cell receptor beta chains were read from a single sample in a study of post-analysis software for immune sequencing data. Each CDR3 protein gets one entry after TCRdb re-called the PCR reads with MiXCR. The data contain about 540,000 distinct CDR3 sequences, under 40% of them singletons. The material sequenced was blood. The origin of the receptors is a girl younger than 18 with multiple sclerosis. The CDR3 runs from the conserved cysteine through the conserved F or W. The D gene is left open where the match is weak. Only part of the rows carry a size: once, few, many, or a class if the clone is expanded.

J gene: TRBJ1-2; V gene: TRBV5-6; clone size: NA; D gene: TRBD1; CDR3 DNA: TGTGCCAGCAGCAAGGACAGGCACTATGGCTACACCTTC; CDR3 protein: CASSKDRHYGYTF
J gene: TRBJ1-2; V gene: TRBV9; clone size: few; D gene: TRBD1; CDR3 DNA: TGTGCCAGCAGCATGGACAGGGGAAGAGATGGCTACACCTTC; CDR3 protein: CASSMDRGRDGYTF
J gene: TRBJ2-7; V gene: TRBV11-2; clone size: NA; D gene: TRBD1; CDR3 DNA: TGTGCCAGCAGTTATGGGACAGAAACCTACGAGCAGTACTTC; CDR3 protein: CASSYGTETYEQYF
J gene: TRBJ1-6; V gene: TRBV20-1; clone size: few; D gene: NA; CDR3 DNA: TGCAGTGCTAAGGAGGGGGTAAATTCACCCCTCCACTTT; CDR3 protein: CSAKEGVNSPLHF
J gene: TRBJ1-5; V gene: TRBV7-9; clone size: few; D gene: NA; CDR3 DNA: TGTGCCAGCAGTTTGGAGAGCAGCAATCAGCCCCAGCATTTT; CDR3 protein: CASSLESSNQPQHF
J gene: TRBJ2-7; V gene: TRBV18; clone size: few; D gene: TRBD2; CDR3 DNA: TGTGCCAGCTCACCCCTGGGGGTAGCGGGGGGTGCCTACTCCTACGAGCAGTACTTC; CDR3 protein: CASSPLGVAGGAYSYEQYF
J gene: TRBJ2-1; V gene: TRBV5-1; clone size: NA; D gene: TRBD2; CDR3 DNA: TGCGCCAGCAGCTTGCTAGCGGGGGCCTCCTACAATGAGCAGTTCTTC; CDR3 protein: CASSLLAGASYNEQFF
J gene: TRBJ1-2; V gene: TRBV27; clone size: NA; D gene: TRBD1; CDR3 DNA: TGTGCCAGCAATCCGACAGGGGACGGCTATGGCTACACCTTC; CDR3 protein: CASNPTGDGYGYTF
J gene: TRBJ1-4; V gene: TRBV5-1; clone size: few; D gene: NA; CDR3 DNA: TGCGCCAGCAGCGCCCAAGGTGTCCCTAATGAAAAACTGTTTTTT; CDR3 protein: CASSAQGVPNEKLFF
J gene: TRBJ2-7; V gene: TRBV20-1; clone size: NA; D gene: NA; CDR3 DNA: TGCAGTGCTAGAGAAATTAGACGACAGATAAATGAGCAGTACTTC; CDR3 protein: CSAREIRRQINEQYF
J gene: TRBJ1-1; V gene: TRBV6-1; clone size: NA; D gene: NA; CDR3 DNA: TGTGCCACCGTTCCCCCCTCCGTGGCTGAAGCTTTCTTT; CDR3 protein: CATVPPSVAEAFF